This is a list of T cell receptor beta chains from one sample in a study of cytomegalovirus exposure and HLA in healthy donors. The repertoire was sequenced with immunoSEQ multiplex PCR; TCRdb's copy has only in-frame clones and lacks some. The table lists 150,000 or so clones, approximately 80% of them singletons. Sequences were obtained from PBMCs. The receptors were gathered from a woman aged 40 to 50 in good health and CMV-seronegative. The CDR3 runs from the conserved cysteine through the conserved F or W. D genes are given only for firm matches. Clone size is stated in some rows and not others, as once, few, many or a class when expanded.

J | size | D | V | DNA | CDR3
TRBJ2-4 | . | TRBD2 | TRBV4-3 | TGCGCCAGCAGCCAAGTTGCAGCGGCCGGGGGGGGCAAAAACAGTCAGTACTTC | CASSQVAAAGGGKNSQYF
TRBJ1-2 | . | . | TRBV27 | TGTGCCAGCAGTCCCTCCGGCCGGAGAGGCTATGGCTACACCTTC | CASSPSGRRGYGYTF
TRBJ1-5 | once | TRBD1 | TRBV2 | TGTGCCAGCAGTTGGGACAGGTCACCAGCTCAGCCCCAGCATTTT | CASSWDRSPAQPQHF
TRBJ2-1 | . | TRBD2 | TRBV7-6 | TGTGCCAGCAGCTTAGGGGGGGGGTACAATGAGCAGTTCTTC | CASSLGGGYNEQFF
TRBJ2-2 | . | TRBD1 | TRBV7-9 | TGTGCCAGCAGCCTTAGGACAGGGAACACCGGGGAGCTGTTTTTT | CASSLRTGNTGELFF
TRBJ2-6 | . | . | TRBV28 | TGTGCCAGCACAGCAGGGTTCGGGGCCAACGTCCTGACTTTC | CASTAGFGANVLTF
TRBJ2-5 | few | TRBD2 | TRBV7-2 | TGTGCCAGCAGCTTAGTGTGGGCGGGGGGTAAAGAGACCCAGTACTTC | CASSLVWAGGKETQYF
TRBJ2-6 | . | . | TRBV5-6 | TGTGCCAGCAGCCCCATGCTTTCTGGGGCCAACGGCCTGACTTTC | CASSPMLSGANGLTF
TRBJ2-7 | . | TRBD2 | TRBV4-3 | TGCGCCAGCAGCCAAGACCGACTAGCGTGGGAGCAGTACTTC | CASSQDRLAWEQYF
TRBJ1-1 | . | . | TRBV7-9 | TGTGCCAGCAGCTTAGAACCCCAGGCGGGGGACACTGAAGCTTTCTTT | CASSLEPQAGDTEAFF
TRBJ2-7 | . | . | TRBV28 | TGTGCCAGCAGTATGGTTGTAAGGGGAACCTCCTACGAGCAGTACTTC | CASSMVVRGTSYEQYF
TRBJ2-1 | . | TRBD2 | TRBV11-3 | TGTGCCAGCAGCTCCCCGATCGGGGGGGATGAGCAGTTCTTC | CASSSPIGGDEQFF
TRBJ1-2 | . | . | TRBV7-8 | TGTGCCAGCAGCCCTCACAGGGATAACTATGGCTACACCTTC | CASSPHRDNYGYTF
TRBJ1-2 | . | TRBD1 | TRBV5-1 | TGCGCCAGCAGCAGATCCGGACAGGCTGACTATGGCTACACCTTC | CASSRSGQADYGYTF
TRBJ2-1 | . | TRBD2 | TRBV4-2 | TGTGCCAGCAGCCTCGCCCAGGTGACTAGCGCTTACAATGAGCAGTTCTTC | CASSLAQVTSAYNEQFF
TRBJ2-3 | . | TRBD1 | TRBV7-9 | TGTTCCAGCAGAATGACAGGGGATACCCAGTATTTT | CSSRMTGDTQYF
TRBJ1-2 | . | TRBD1 | TRBV14 | TGTGCCAGCAGCCAAGCCGGGACAGGGTTCTATGGCTACACCTTC | CASSQAGTGFYGYTF
TRBJ2-3 | few | TRBD2 | TRBV4-3 | TGCGCCAGCAGCCAAGAAGAAACTAGCGGGAGTGGACATACGCAGTATTTT | CASSQEETSGSGHTQYF
TRBJ2-7 | . | . | TRBV7-8 | TGTGCCAGCAGCCCCGAGGGTTACGAGCAGTACTTC | CASSPEGYEQYF
TRBJ2-1 | . | . | TRBV10-3 | TGTGCCATCAGTGAGTCCCTAAATGAGCAGTTCTTC | CAISESLNEQFF
TRBJ2-5 | . | . | TRBV19 | TGTGCCAGTAGTATCCAGGGAGAGACCCAGTACTTC | CASSIQGETQYF
TRBJ1-1 | few | TRBD1 | TRBV18 | TGTGCCAGCTCGGGGGGACAGGGTATTACTGAAGCTTTCTTT | CASSGGQGITEAFF
TRBJ2-2 | once | TRBD2 | TRBV4-3 | TGCGCCAGCAGCCAAGATGCCACCCTGACCGGGAGGGCCCTTTCCGGGGAGCTGTTTTTT | CASSQDATLTGRALSGELFF
TRBJ2-2 | . | TRBD2 | TRBV6-1 | TGTGCCAGCAGTGATCCCCGGGGGGGCTCGAACACCGGGGAGCTGTTTTTT | CASSDPRGGSNTGELFF
TRBJ2-1 | . | . | TRBV29-1 | TGCAGCGTTGAAGGCTCGGGGGAAGGGACCTACAATGAGCAGTTCTTC | CSVEGSGEGTYNEQFF
TRBJ2-5 | . | . | TRBV28 | TGTGCCAGCAGTCGCCCGGGGGGCTCGCGGGAGACCCAGTACTTC | CASSRPGGSRETQYF
TRBJ2-7 | . | . | TRBV6-1 | TGTGCCAGCAGGTCAGGGGGGTCCTACGAGCAGTACTTC | CASRSGGSYEQYF
TRBJ1-3 | . | . | TRBV11-2 | TGTGCCAGCAGCTTATATGGGGCGACTTCTGGAAACACCATATATTTT | CASSLYGATSGNTIYF
TRBJ2-5 | . | . | TRBV4-3 | TGCGCCAGCAGCCAAGATATCGTCGGGGAAGAGACCCAGTACTTC | CASSQDIVGEETQYF
TRBJ1-5 | . | . | TRBV19 | TGTGCCAGTAGTATTGTCAGGGAGGGTCAGCCCCAGCATTTT | CASSIVREGQPQHF
TRBJ1-5 | . | TRBD1 | TRBV6-5 | TGTGCCAGCAAACAGGGGGAAAATCAGCCCCAGCATTTT | CASKQGENQPQHF
TRBJ1-1 | . | TRBD1 | TRBV27 | TGTGCCAGCAGTTTATACAGGGGTACCGAAGCTTTCTTT | CASSLYRGTEAFF
TRBJ1-1 | few | TRBD1 | TRBV28 | TGTGCCAGCAGTTTACAGGGCAGGGGGCGGGCTTTCTTT | CASSLQGRGRAFF
TRBJ1-3 | once | . | TRBV11-3 | TGTGCCAGCAGCTCGGACAGCTCTGGAAACACCATATATTTT | CASSSDSSGNTIYF
TRBJ2-4 | . | TRBD1 | TRBV5-1 | TGCGCCAGCAGCCTGACAGGGGCAAACATTCAGTACTTC | CASSLTGANIQYF
TRBJ1-5 | . | TRBD1 | TRBV28 | TGTGCCAGCAGTCTAGGGGGCAGCAATCAGCCCCAGCATTTT | CASSLGGSNQPQHF
TRBJ2-7 | few | TRBD1 | TRBV6-5 | TGTGCCAGCAGTTACTCGGACAGGGGCCCGCTCGAGCAGTACTTC | CASSYSDRGPLEQYF
TRBJ2-7 | . | TRBD2 | TRBV28 | TGTGCCAGCACCTTTGGGGCAGCGGGATCCTCCTACGAGCAGTACTTC | CASTFGAAGSSYEQYF
TRBJ2-1 | . | TRBD2 | TRBV27 | TGTGCCAGCAGTTCCGGACTAGCGGGGGGGAAGGAGCAGTTCTTC | CASSSGLAGGKEQFF
TRBJ2-7 | few | TRBD2 | TRBV29-1 | TGCAGCGTTGCTGGGGGGGTAACCTACGAGCAGTACTTC | CSVAGGVTYEQYF
TRBJ1-5 | . | . | TRBV25-1 | TGTGCCAGCAGTGTAGCCTCCGGATGCAATCAGCCCCAGCATTTT | CASSVASGCNQPQHF
TRBJ1-3 | . | . | TRBV7-2 | TGTGCCAGCAGCCTGACAGGAGGAGGCACCATATATTTT | CASSLTGGGTIYF
TRBJ1-5 | . | TRBD1 | TRBV28 | TGTGCCAGCAGTTCGACACAGGGGGTTGTGAAGCCCCAGCATTTT | CASSSTQGVVKPQHF
TRBJ2-7 | . | TRBD2 | TRBV5-1 | TGCGCCAGCCACCCGGGAGGTAAAGACTACGAGCAGTACTTC | CASHPGGKDYEQYF
TRBJ2-1 | . | . | TRBV4-2 | TGTGCCAGCAGCCAAGGGGCCCCGAGCTCCTACAATGAGCAGTTCTTC | CASSQGAPSSYNEQFF
TRBJ2-6 | . | . | TRBV6-5 | TGTGCCAGCAGCAGCTCTGGGGCCAACGTCCTGACTTTC | CASSSSGANVLTF